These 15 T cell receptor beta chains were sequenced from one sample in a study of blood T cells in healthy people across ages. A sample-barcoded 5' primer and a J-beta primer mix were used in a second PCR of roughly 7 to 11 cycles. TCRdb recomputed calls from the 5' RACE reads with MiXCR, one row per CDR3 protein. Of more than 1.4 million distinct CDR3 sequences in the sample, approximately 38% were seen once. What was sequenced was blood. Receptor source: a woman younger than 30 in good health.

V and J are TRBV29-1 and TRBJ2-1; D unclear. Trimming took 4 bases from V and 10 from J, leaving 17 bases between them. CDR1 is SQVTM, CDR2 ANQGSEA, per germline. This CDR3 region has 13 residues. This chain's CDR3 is CSVVRELGYEQFF. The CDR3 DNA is TGCAGCGTTGTCCGCGAGCTCGGATACGAGCAGTTCTTC.

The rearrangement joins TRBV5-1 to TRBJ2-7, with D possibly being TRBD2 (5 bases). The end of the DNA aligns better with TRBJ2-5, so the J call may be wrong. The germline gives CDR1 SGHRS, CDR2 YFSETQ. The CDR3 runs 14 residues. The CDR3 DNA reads TGCGCCAGCAGCTTGAGTAGCGCCCGGAGGACCCAGTACTTC. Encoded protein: CASSLSSARRTQYF.

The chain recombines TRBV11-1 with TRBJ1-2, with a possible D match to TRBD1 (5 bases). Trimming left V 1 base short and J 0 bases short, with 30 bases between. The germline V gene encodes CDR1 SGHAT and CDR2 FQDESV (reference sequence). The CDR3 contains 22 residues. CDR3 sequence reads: CASSLDVVLTPEPQDPNYGYTF. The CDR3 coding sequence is TGTGCCAGCAGCTTAGATGTGGTCCTAACACCTGAACCACAGGATCCTAACTATGGCTACACCTTC.

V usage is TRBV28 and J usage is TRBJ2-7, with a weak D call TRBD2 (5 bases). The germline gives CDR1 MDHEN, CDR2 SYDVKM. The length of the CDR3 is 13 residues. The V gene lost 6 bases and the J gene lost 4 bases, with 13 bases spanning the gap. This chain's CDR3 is CASSHAGGYEQYF. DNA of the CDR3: TGTGCCAGCAGCCACGCTGGCGGGTACGAGCAGTACTTC.

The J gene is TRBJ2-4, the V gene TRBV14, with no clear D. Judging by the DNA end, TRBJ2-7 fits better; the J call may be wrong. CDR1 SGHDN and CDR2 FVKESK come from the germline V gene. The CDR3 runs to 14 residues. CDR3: CASSTHIGSYEQYF. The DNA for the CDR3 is TGTGCCAGCAGCACCCACATAGGCTCCTACGAGCAGTACTTC.

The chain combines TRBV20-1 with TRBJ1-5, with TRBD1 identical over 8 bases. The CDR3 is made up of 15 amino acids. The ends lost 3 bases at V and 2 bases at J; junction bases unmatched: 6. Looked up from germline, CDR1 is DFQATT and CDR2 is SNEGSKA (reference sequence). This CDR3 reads CSASSPGGGNQPQHF. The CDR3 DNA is TGCAGTGCTAGTTCCCCAGGGGGCGGCAATCAGCCCCAGCATTTT.

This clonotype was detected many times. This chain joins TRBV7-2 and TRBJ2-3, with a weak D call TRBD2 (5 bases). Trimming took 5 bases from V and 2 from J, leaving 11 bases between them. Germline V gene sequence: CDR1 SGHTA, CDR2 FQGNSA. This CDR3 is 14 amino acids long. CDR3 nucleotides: TGTGCCAGCAGCCGCTTAGGACTCACAGATACGCAGTATTTT. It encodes CASSRLGLTDTQYF.

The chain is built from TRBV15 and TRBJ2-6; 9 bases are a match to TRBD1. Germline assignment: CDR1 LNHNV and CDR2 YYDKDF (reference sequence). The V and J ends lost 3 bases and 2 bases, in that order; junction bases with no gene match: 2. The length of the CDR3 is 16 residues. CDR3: CATSSRTGAGANVLTF. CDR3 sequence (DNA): TGTGCCACCAGCAGCAGGACAGGGGCTGGGGCCAACGTCCTGACTTTC.

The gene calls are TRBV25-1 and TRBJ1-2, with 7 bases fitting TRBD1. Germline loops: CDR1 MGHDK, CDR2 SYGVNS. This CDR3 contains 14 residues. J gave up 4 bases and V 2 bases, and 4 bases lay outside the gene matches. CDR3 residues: CASSEGGGSYGYTF. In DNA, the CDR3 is TGTGCCAGCAGTGAAGGAGGGGGCAGCTATGGCTACACCTTC.

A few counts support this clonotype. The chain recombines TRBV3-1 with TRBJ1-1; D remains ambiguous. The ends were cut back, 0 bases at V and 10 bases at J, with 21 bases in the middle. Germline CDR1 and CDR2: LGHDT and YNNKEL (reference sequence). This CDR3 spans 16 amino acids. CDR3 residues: CASSQDLVGTPPRAFF. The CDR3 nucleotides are TGTGCCAGCAGCCAAGATCTGGTCGGAACCCCCCCGCGAGCTTTCTTT.

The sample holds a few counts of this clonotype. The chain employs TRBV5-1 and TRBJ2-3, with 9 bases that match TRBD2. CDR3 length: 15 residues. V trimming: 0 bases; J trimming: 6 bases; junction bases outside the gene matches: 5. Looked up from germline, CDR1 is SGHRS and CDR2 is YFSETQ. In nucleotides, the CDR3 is TGCGCCAGCAGCTTGGTAGCTAGCGGGATGGATACGCAGTATTTT. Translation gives CASSLVASGMDTQYF.

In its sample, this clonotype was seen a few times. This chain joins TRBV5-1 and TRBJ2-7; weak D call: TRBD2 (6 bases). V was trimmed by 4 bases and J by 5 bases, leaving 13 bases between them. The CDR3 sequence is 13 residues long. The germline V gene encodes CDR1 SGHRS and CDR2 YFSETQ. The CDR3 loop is CASSPGVVHEQYF. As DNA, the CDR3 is TGCGCCAGCAGCCCGGGAGTGGTACACGAGCAGTACTTC.

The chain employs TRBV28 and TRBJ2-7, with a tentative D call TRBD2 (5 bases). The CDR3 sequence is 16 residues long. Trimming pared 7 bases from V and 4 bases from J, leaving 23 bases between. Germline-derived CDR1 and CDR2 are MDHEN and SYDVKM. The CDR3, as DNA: TGTGCCAGCACCCAAGGAGAGGGTGGGTTATATTACGAGCAGTACTTC. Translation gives CASTQGEGGLYYEQYF.

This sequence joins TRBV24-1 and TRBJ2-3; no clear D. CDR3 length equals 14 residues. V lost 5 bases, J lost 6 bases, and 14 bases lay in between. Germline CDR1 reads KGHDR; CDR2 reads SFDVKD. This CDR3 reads CATSATVDADTQYF. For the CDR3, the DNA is TGTGCCACCAGTGCCACCGTGGACGCCGATACGCAGTATTTT.

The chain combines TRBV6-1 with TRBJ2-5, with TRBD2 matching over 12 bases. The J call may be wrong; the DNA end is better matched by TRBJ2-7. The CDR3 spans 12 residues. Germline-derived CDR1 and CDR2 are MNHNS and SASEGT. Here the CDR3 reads CANQGLAGEQYF. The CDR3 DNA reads TGTGCCAACCAGGGACTAGCGGGCGAGCAGTACTTC.